These 27 T cell receptor beta chains share one sample of origin, sequenced in a study of T cells in severe cutaneous drug reactions (dated by TCRdb to the late 2010s). Sequenced donors were patients with carbamazepine-induced Stevens-Johnson syndrome or toxic epidermal necrolysis (CBZ-SJS/TEN). The sample was run on an Illumina MiSeq. For both bulk and single-cell sequencing, libraries were prepared with the iRepertoire multiplex PCR system and TCR subtype-specific primers. The reads went through TCRdb reprocessing, and each CDR3 protein sequence gets one entry with no DNA. The sample table holds about 1,600 distinct CDR3 sequences. Approximately 14% of the sample is in the top ten clones. Sequencing was carried out using PBMCs. Receptor source: a human donor with Stevens-Johnson syndrome, a severe cutaneous drug reaction.

This clonotype is called medium-sized based on its frequency. This sequence joins TRBV28 and TRBJ1-3. The CDR3 has 15 amino acids. CDR1 and CDR2 from the germline V gene are MDHEN and SYDVKM. Here the CDR3 reads CASSLRQFSGNTIYF.

This clonotype shows up as medium-sized (0.01 to 0.1%) by frequency. The gene calls are TRBV2 and TRBJ2-5; TCRdb reports TRBD2, a call that lacks DNA to check it against. This CDR3 has 14 amino acids. Germline V CDR1 and CDR2: SNHLY, FYNNEI. Here the CDR3 reads CASSEIQREETQYF.

By frequency, this clonotype is large. The V gene is TRBV28, the J gene TRBJ2-2. There are 12 residues in the CDR3. CDR1 is MDHEN and CDR2 is SYDVKM in the germline V gene. The CDR3 sequence: CASSQATGELFF.

This clonotype counts as medium-sized (0.01 to 0.1%) by frequency. The CDR3 region is CASRSINTEAFF. This rearrangement joins TRBV12-3 or TRBV12-4 to TRBJ1-1. CDR3 length equals 12 residues.

This clonotype is labeled large based on frequency. The chain is built from TRBV15 and TRBJ1-5; lacking DNA, the TRBD1 call made by TCRdb goes unchecked. The CDR3 runs to 16 residues. Germline loops: CDR1 LNHNV, CDR2 YYDKDF (reference sequence). The CDR3 region is CATSREQGYSNQPQHF.

The V and J genes are TRBV10-3 and TRBJ1-1. Per the germline V gene, CDR1 is ENHRY and CDR2 is SYGVKD. This CDR3 has 15 residues. CDR3 loop: CAIGRRRTLNTEAFF.

This clonotype is classed as large by frequency. V and J are TRBV4-3 and TRBJ2-3; TCRdb proposes TRBD2, but this gene call is untestable without DNA. The V gene's germline CDR1 is LGHNA and CDR2 YSLEER. The CDR3 runs to 17 residues. CDR3: CASSHAGLASKKDTQYF.

By frequency, this clonotype is medium-sized. The chain combines TRBV6-1 with TRBJ2-3; TCRdb's D call of TRBD1 is untestable without DNA. The germline gives CDR1 MNHNS, CDR2 SASEGT. The CDR3 totals 14 residues. The CDR3 sequence is CASRKTGSADTQYF.

Its frequency marks this clonotype as medium-sized. The chain is built from TRBV6-2 or TRBV6-3 and TRBJ2-1; TCRdb's D call of TRBD1 is untestable without DNA. Per the germline V gene, CDR1 is MNHEY and CDR2 is SVGEGT. The CDR3 covers 16 residues. The CDR3 loop reads CASSYGVGTGGLEQFF.

This clonotype is labeled medium-sized based on frequency. The rearrangement links TRBV7-9 to TRBJ1-1. Germline loops: CDR1 SEHNR, CDR2 FQNEAQ (reference sequence). This CDR3 region has 13 residues. The chain's CDR3 is CASSLALDTEAFF. Full variable domain (missing parts from reference TRBV7-9 and TRBJ1-1): DTGVSQNPRHKITKRGQNVTFRCDPISEHNRLYWYRQTLGQGPEFLTYFQNEAQLEKSRLLSDRFSAERPKGSFSTLEIQRTEQGDSAMYLCASSLALDTEAFFGQGTRLTVV.

This clonotype is labeled medium-sized based on frequency. The chain has TRBV28 and TRBJ2-2; TCRdb names TRBD2, which stays unverified in the absence of DNA. This CDR3 comprises 17 residues. CDR1 and CDR2 (germline): MDHEN, SYDVKM. CDR3 amino acids: CASSPLSPAGNTGELFF.

The chain carries TRBV29-1 and TRBJ1-1; the TRBD1 assignment by TCRdb is unverifiable without DNA. The CDR3 consists of 13 residues. The V gene's germline CDR1 is SQVTM and CDR2 ANQGSEA. CDR3 amino acids: CSVDPTEGGEAFF.

This chain connects TRBV20-1 to TRBJ2-7; checking the TCRdb D call of TRBD2 is not possible without DNA. The CDR3 runs to 14 residues. Per the germline V gene, CDR1 is DFQATT and CDR2 is SNEGSKA (reference sequence). CDR3 region: CSAYSRDYSYEQYF.

This clonotype is classed as large (0.1 to 1%) by frequency. The chain carries TRBV6-2 or TRBV6-3 and TRBJ1-5. Looked up from germline, CDR1 is MNHEY and CDR2 is SVGEGT. CDR3 length: 12 amino acids. This CDR3 reads CASSYVNQPQHF.

This clonotype is called medium-sized based on its frequency. The chain recombines TRBV18 with TRBJ1-5; no DNA is available, so the TRBD1 call from TCRdb remains unchecked. The CDR3 is 15 residues long. Germline CDR1 KGHSH, CDR2 LQKENI. The CDR3 loop is CASSNGTGTFQPQHF.

This clonotype counts as medium-sized by frequency. This chain uses TRBV11-3 with TRBJ2-5; TCRdb picks TRBD1, but there is no DNA to check that call. Germline V lookup: CDR1 SGHNT, CDR2 YENEEA. The CDR3 is made up of 14 amino acids. The CDR3 region is CASSPGDTQETQYF.

According to its frequency, this clonotype is large. The V and J genes are TRBV6-4 and TRBJ1-1. The CDR3 spans 13 residues. Germline V lookup: CDR1 MRHNA, CDR2 SNTAGT. CDR3 protein: CASRRTENTEAFF.

Considering frequency, this clonotype is large. The rearrangement uses TRBV28 and TRBJ1-5; TCRdb lists TRBD1, though no DNA is available to test this call. Germline V gives CDR1 MDHEN, CDR2 SYDVKM. The length of the CDR3 is 15 residues. The CDR3 spells CASSRTSNSNQPQHF. Based on the CDR3 plus reference TRBV28 and TRBJ1-5, the full variable domain is DVKVTQSSRYLVKRTGEKVFLECVQDMDHENMFWYRQDPGLGLRLIYFSYDVKMKEKGDIPEGYSVSREKKERFSLILESASTNQTSMYLCASSRTSNSNQPQHFGDGTRLSIL.

Its frequency marks this clonotype as large. J is TRBJ2-3 and V is TRBV28. Germline V gives CDR1 MDHEN, CDR2 SYDVKM. The CDR3 loop spans 16 amino acids. The CDR3 spells CASSFTGFIGLDTQYF.

The chain couples TRBV20-1 to TRBJ1-5; TCRdb's assignment of TRBD1 cannot be checked, as there is no DNA. The CDR3 is 14 residues long. The V gene's germline CDR1 is DFQATT and CDR2 SNEGSKA (reference sequence). Here the CDR3 reads CSARSGHDNQPQHF.

By frequency, this clonotype registers medium-sized. The chain combines TRBV6-2 or TRBV6-3 with TRBJ2-5; TCRdb picks TRBD1, but there is no DNA to check that call. From germline, CDR1 is MNHEY and CDR2 SVGEGT. CDR3 size: 13 residues. The CDR3 protein is CASSLTEQETQYF.

The genes are TRBV6-1 and TRBJ2-1; with no DNA, the TCRdb D assignment of TRBD1 cannot be verified. Germline CDR1 and CDR2: MNHNS and SASEGT. This CDR3 region has 16 residues. CDR3 region: CASSQTRDRAYNEQFF.

By frequency, this clonotype is large. The chain joins TRBV28 to TRBJ1-1; TCRdb outputs TRBD1, but without DNA this stays unchecked. Germline V gene sequence: CDR1 MDHEN, CDR2 SYDVKM. CDR3 length: 17 residues. CDR3 in amino acids: CASRDPGPLQGYTEAFF.

This clonotype ranks as medium-sized in terms of frequency. The chain couples TRBV28 to TRBJ2-1. This CDR3 has 15 amino acids. Germline assignment: CDR1 MDHEN and CDR2 SYDVKM. The CDR3 reads CASSPLGITYNEQFF.

In terms of frequency, this clonotype is medium-sized. This rearrangement joins TRBV7-9 to TRBJ1-2. Germline-derived CDR1 and CDR2 are SEHNR and FQNEAQ (reference sequence). This CDR3 has 14 residues. The CDR3: CASSSTAAGVGYTF.

The J gene is TRBJ2-7, the V gene TRBV29-1; the D call of TRBD1 rests on TCRdb alone, since no DNA is present to check it. Germline V lookup: CDR1 SQVTM, CDR2 ANQGSEA. This CDR3 is built from 16 residues. The CDR3 sequence is CSVPGRDVYAAHEQYF.

Measured by frequency, this clonotype is medium-sized. The chain carries TRBV12-3 or TRBV12-4 and TRBJ2-2; TCRdb lists TRBD1, though no DNA is available to test this call. CDR3 length: 13 amino acids. CDR3 in amino acids: CASSPAPTGELFF.